Presented here are 2 T cell receptor beta chains from one specimen sequenced in a study of blood T cells in healthy people across ages. A second PCR of about 7 to 11 cycles used a sample-barcoded 5' primer and a J-beta primer mix. TCRdb re-derived calls from the 5' RACE reads in MiXCR, one entry per CDR3 protein. Found here are more than 650,000 distinct CDR3 sequences, about 26% of them singletons; the top ten hold less than 3.5%. The sample was also reused in another study, on T cells of mothers and their children.

The sequenced sample consisted of blood. The receptor source for this set is a boy aged 10-17 years in good health.

The chain links TRBV6-5 to TRBJ2-1; 10 bases map to TRBD1. With 4 bases clipped from V and 14 bases from J, the junction kept 2 bases outside the gene matches. The CDR3 sequence is 11 residues long. The germline V gene has CDR1 MNHEY and CDR2 SVGAGI. The CDR3 bases are TGTGCCAGCAGTTCCGGGACAGGGGAGTTCTTC. This sequence encodes CASSSGTGEFF.

The chain uses TRBV4-1 and TRBJ2-3; 7 bases map to TRBD2. Germline assignment: CDR1 MGHRA and CDR2 YSYEKL. The trim removed 5 bases at V and 6 bases at J, leaving 11 bases unmatched. This CDR3 spans 15 amino acids. The chain's CDR3 is CASSSKRLARDTQYF. The DNA of the CDR3 is TGCGCCAGCAGCAGTAAAAGACTAGCTCGGGATACGCAGTATTTT.